This T cell receptor (beta chain) was identified in a study of T cells in severe cutaneous drug reactions (dated by TCRdb to between 2017 and 2020). Context from the whole study: Between 2011 and 2018, patients were recruited from Taiwan, Thailand and a European registry network. Enrollment was limited to patients whose SJS/TEN or DRESS diagnosis was probable or definite according to RegiSCAR criteria. Assignment of the culprit drug relied on both the Naranjo algorithm and the ALDEN drug causality algorithm. Biological samples, such as blister fluids/cells and PBMC, were collected from patients during the acute or recovery stage. Bulk TCR sequencing was combined with single-cell sequencing, quantitative PCR validation, functional assays and transgenic mouse experiments. Libraries used iRepertoire multiplex PCR; authors cited a comparison showing similar capture of abundant clonotypes across iRepertoire and 5' RACE methods with or without UMI. Results and caveats for the whole study, not just this receptor: The authors stated that further study is still needed to find out whether the public TCR applies more generally to SJS/TEN caused by other drugs. CBZ-SJS/TEN patients showed strongly increased TRBV12-4 usage, with averages of roughly 30% in blister cells and about 5% in PBMC. Although undetectable or scarce in tolerant-control and healthy-donor PBMC, a public TCRbeta CDR3 was found in all seven CBZ-SJS/TEN blister samples, at a mean of roughly 14%.

Sequencing was performed on donors who were patients with carbamazepine-induced Stevens-Johnson syndrome or toxic epidermal necrolysis (CBZ-SJS/TEN). The peripheral blood repertoires were obtained from CBZ-SJS/TEN patients of Han Chinese origin (roughly five) and European origin (about six). Patients with drug-induced severe cutaneous adverse reactions had T cell receptor repertoires profiled by next-generation sequencing to look for drug-specific clonotypes. RNA was isolated from either blister cells of skin lesions or peripheral blood mononuclear cells. For both bulk and single-cell sequencing, libraries were prepared with the iRepertoire multiplex PCR system and TCR subtype-specific primers. Multiplex PCR with primers aimed at the V, D and J gene regions produced the bulk TCR beta libraries. Each sample contributed roughly 100-500 ng of RNA as input for preparing the bulk TCR library. An Illumina MiSeq was used to sequence bulk TCR beta amplicons. As for the authors' bioinformatics: Sample misassignments and low-quality sequencing reads were filtered out during quality control steps. CDR3 was defined as the amino acids between the V-gene Y[YFLI]C motif and the J-segment [FW]GXGT motif. CDR3 clonotypes and TRBV and TRBJ gene assignments were based on the IMGT database. TRBV expression in each sample was normalized to the mean expression of the same gene in PBMC from approximately 44 healthy donors. Through TCRdb reprocessing, the reads give one entry per CDR3 protein sequence; DNA is omitted. These V and J calls rely on TCRdb rather than the paper's analysis. This sample's table contains 21,000 or so distinct CDR3 sequences. Under 8.5% of the sample comes from the top ten.

From the cysteine through the phenylalanine, the CDR3 covers 15 amino acids. The record lacks a DNA sequence. The germline V gene supplies CDR1 MNHEY and CDR2 SVGEGT. In the case of this clonotype: This receptor's antigen is unknown.

The sequencing input was PBMCs. The receptor was isolated from a human donor with toxic epidermal necrolysis, a severe cutaneous drug reaction. The chain uses TRBV6-2 or TRBV6-3 and TRBJ1-5; there is no DNA to check the TCRdb D call of TRBD1. The CDR3 here reads CASSSQGTADQPQHF.